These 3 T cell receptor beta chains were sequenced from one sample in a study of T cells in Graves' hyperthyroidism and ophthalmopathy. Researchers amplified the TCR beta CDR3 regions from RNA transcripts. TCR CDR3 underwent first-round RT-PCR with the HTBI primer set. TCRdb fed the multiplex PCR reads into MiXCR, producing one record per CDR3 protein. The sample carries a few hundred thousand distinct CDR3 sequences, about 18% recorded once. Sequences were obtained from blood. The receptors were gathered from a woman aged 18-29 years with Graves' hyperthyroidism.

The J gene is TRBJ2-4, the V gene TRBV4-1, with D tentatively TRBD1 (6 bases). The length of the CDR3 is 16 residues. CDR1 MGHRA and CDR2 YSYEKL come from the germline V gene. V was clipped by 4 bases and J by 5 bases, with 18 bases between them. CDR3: CASSPVDQGIQNIQYF. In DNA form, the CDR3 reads TGCGCCAGCAGCCCAGTAGACCAGGGGATCCAAAACATTCAGTACTTC.

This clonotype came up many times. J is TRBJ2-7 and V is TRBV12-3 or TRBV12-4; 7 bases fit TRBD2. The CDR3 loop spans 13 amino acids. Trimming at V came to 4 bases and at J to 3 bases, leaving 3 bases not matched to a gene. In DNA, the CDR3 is TGTGCCAGCAGTTCCTCTAGCGGCTACGAGCAGTACTTC. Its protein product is CASSSSSGYEQYF.

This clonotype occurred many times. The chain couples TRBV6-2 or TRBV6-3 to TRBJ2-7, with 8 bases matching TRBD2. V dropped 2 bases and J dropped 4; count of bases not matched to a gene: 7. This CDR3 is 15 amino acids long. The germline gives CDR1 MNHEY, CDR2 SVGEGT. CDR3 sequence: CASSYRVAGPYEQYF. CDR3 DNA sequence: TGTGCCAGCAGTTACAGGGTAGCGGGGCCTTACGAGCAGTACTTC.